Each of the 8 T cell receptor beta chains below was sequenced from the same sample in a study of OX40 agonist ivuxolimab in advanced cancers. Measured with immunoSEQ multiplex PCR; TCRdb has only the in-frame clones, and not every one. The repertoire holds some 94,000 clones, roughly 90% seen once, with about 3% in the top ten. The sequencing here drew on CD4+ or CD8+ T cells sorted from blood, taken in a trial of the OX40 agonist ivuxolimab. The origin of the receptors is an adult with an advanced solid tumor such as melanoma, head and neck, liver or kidney cancer.

This chain connects TRBV9 to TRBJ2-3; D possibly matches TRBD1 or TRBD2 (6 bases each). Germline V gives CDR1 SGDLS, CDR2 YYNGEE. This CDR3 is built from 16 residues. Deletions cut 4 bases from V and 6 bases from J, with 21 bases between. CDR3 loop: CASSSRGGWSSDTQYF. In DNA form, the CDR3 reads TGTGCCAGCAGCTCCAGGGGAGGATGGTCGTCGGATACGCAGTATTTT.

The rearrangement joins TRBV4-1 to TRBJ1-4, with D perhaps matching TRBD1 (5 bases). The V gene's germline CDR1 is MGHRA and CDR2 YSYEKL. Trimming took 1 base from V and 6 from J, leaving 15 bases between them. This CDR3 region has 16 residues. The CDR3 loop is CASSQAQGSTDEKLFF. DNA for the CDR3: TGCGCCAGCAGCCAAGCCCAGGGTTCTACGGATGAAAAACTGTTTTTT.

This clone has only one observation. The CDR3 here is CASAGGATDTQYF. In DNA, the CDR3 is TGTGCCAGCGCAGGGGGCGCGACAGATACGCAGTATTTT. V and J are TRBV6-5 and TRBJ2-3; 8 positions match TRBD1. The CDR3 has 13 residues. V dropped 8 bases and J dropped 3; count of bases not matched to a gene: 4. CDR1 and CDR2 from the germline V gene are MNHEY and SVGAGI.

The V call is TRBV5-6, the J call TRBJ2-7, with 9 bases that match TRBD1. Losses at the gene ends were 0 bases for V and 4 bases for J; bases not matched to a gene: 2. Looked up from germline, CDR1 is SGHDT and CDR2 is YYEEEE. The CDR3 loop spans 14 amino acids. The CDR3 coding sequence is TGTGCCAGCAGCTTGGGGACAGGGGCTTACGAGCAGTACTTC. It codes for CASSLGTGAYEQYF.

This sequence joins TRBV13 and TRBJ1-2; D call uncertain. This CDR3 has 14 amino acids. Per the germline V gene, CDR1 is PRHDT and CDR2 is FYEKMQ (reference sequence). Between the trimmed V and J ends, which lost 5 bases and 1 base, there was a span of 11 bases. The CDR3 loop reads CASSPETDNYGYTF. The CDR3 DNA follows: TGTGCCAGCAGCCCCGAGACCGATAACTATGGCTACACCTTC.

CDR3 sequence (DNA): TGTGCCAGCAACGCGGGAATCCATGGCTACACCTTC. This codes for CASNAGIHGYTF. The chain carries TRBV2 and TRBJ1-2; D gene uncertain. The CDR3 has 12 amino acids. V lost 7 bases, J lost 6 bases, and 12 bases lay in between. Germline CDR1 reads SNHLY; CDR2 reads FYNNEI.

The V call is TRBV20-1, the J call TRBJ2-7; perhaps D is TRBD1 or TRBD2 (6 bases each). The CDR3 is 11 amino acids. Germline V gene sequence: CDR1 DFQATT, CDR2 SNEGSKA (reference sequence). V lost 7 bases to trimming and J lost 7 bases, with 14 bases between them. DNA for the CDR3: TGCAGTGTTATTGGAGGGGGGGAGCAGTACTTC. The encoded protein is CSVIGGGEQYF.

The chain recombines TRBV6-6 with TRBJ2-1; the match to TRBD1 covers 9 bases. V gave up 5 bases and J gave up 7 bases; unmatched junction bases: 9. The CDR3 is 15 residues long. The V gene's germline CDR1 is MNHNY and CDR2 SVGAGI (reference sequence). CDR3 in amino acids: CASSPRDRVGNEQFF. For the CDR3, the DNA is TGTGCCAGCAGTCCCCGGGACAGGGTGGGTAATGAGCAGTTCTTC.